This TCR beta chain was documented in a study of T cell responses to AZD1222 COVID-19 vaccine. The assay was immunoSEQ multiplex PCR, and TCRdb's table has in-frame clones only and misses some. The data contain some 100,000 clones, less than 90% of them singletons. Trimming took 4 bases from V and 0 from J, leaving 4 bases between them. From germline, CDR1 is LNHDA and CDR2 SQIVND (reference sequence). The CDR3 length is 14 residues. The source material was peripheral blood, sampled on day 0 of AZD1222 vaccination. The TCR sequence derives from an adult in good health. The V call is TRBV19, the J call TRBJ2-6; D is uncertain. The CDR3 region is CASSSYSGANVLTF. CDR3 DNA sequence: TGTGCCAGTAGTAGCTACTCTGGGGCCAACGTCCTGACTTTC.